This T cell receptor (beta chain) was profiled in a study of post-analysis software for immune sequencing data. Unique molecular identifiers had been added to the TCR beta cDNA libraries. MiXCR, run by TCRdb on the PCR reads, gives a single entry per CDR3 protein. The table records roughly 400,000 distinct CDR3 sequences, 30% to 45% of them present only once. The CDR3 totals 17 residues. Germline CDR1 SEHNR, CDR2 FQNEAQ (reference sequence). Trimming took off 5 bases at V and 0 bases at J, with 17 bases between the two ends. General study points: TRBV segments more frequent in patients than in controls numbered about five and included TRBV5-6, TRBV5-1 and TRBV20-1.

A note on this clonotype: Its antigen is still unknown.

The sample consisted of blood. The chain couples TRBV7-9 to TRBJ2-1; tentative D call: TRBD1 (5 bases). The clonotype originates from a girl aged 2-15 years with multiple sclerosis. In DNA form, the CDR3 reads TGTGCCAGCAGCCCTCTGGGGCTACCGAGCTCCTACAATGAGCAGTTCTTC. It specifies CASSPLGLPSSYNEQFF.